This T cell receptor (beta chain) was profiled in a study of cytomegalovirus exposure and HLA in healthy donors. In regard to this clone: An end of the junction differs from the germline gene, which may be a read error.

CDR3 length: 15 residues. Germline CDR1 and CDR2: SSHAT and FNYEAQ (reference sequence). With 60 Vbeta and 13 Jbeta primers, the PCR was carried out. The data were produced by immunoSEQ multiplex PCR, yet TCRdb's version contains in-frame clones alone and is incomplete. This sample yields 170,000 or so clones, of which 84% are seen a single time; roughly 1.9% belongs to the top ten. The V and J genes are TRBV7-7 and TRBJ2-2, with D possibly matching TRBD1 (6 bases). The TCR was taken from a man younger than 30 in good health and CMV-seronegative. Sequenced sample: PBMCs. This CDR3 reads CASSSTGFRSGELFF. Written as DNA, the CDR3 is TGTGCTAGCAGCTCGACAGGTTTCCGTTCCGGGGAGCTGTTTTTT.